The 5 T cell receptor beta chains in this list originate from one sample, sequenced in a study of identifying expanded T cells in peripheral blood. Data came from immunoSEQ multiplex PCR; TCRdb stores just in-frame clones and leaves some out. In the table there are about 97,000 clones, 70% to 90% of which are singletons. Sequencing input: blood. Receptors originate from a person aged 18 to 75 in good health.

The chain recombines TRBV30 with TRBJ1-4; D possibly corresponds to TRBD1 (5 bases). V was trimmed by 2 bases and J by 6 bases, leaving 13 bases between them. This CDR3 comprises 14 residues. The germline gives CDR1 GTSNPN, CDR2 SVGIG (reference sequence). CDR3 amino acids: CAWSRGLGDEKLFF. CDR3 sequence (DNA): TGTGCCTGGAGTCGAGGCTTGGGGGATGAAAAACTGTTTTTT.

This clone came up a few times. The chain couples TRBV10-1 to TRBJ2-7, with 13 bases that match TRBD2. V lost 5 bases and J lost 5; bases outside the gene matches: 15. The CDR3 length is 18 residues. Germline-derived CDR1 and CDR2 are WNHNN and SYGVQD (reference sequence). The CDR3 spells CASSQLAGGPYFIHEQYF. As DNA, the CDR3 is TGCGCCAGCAGTCAACTAGCGGGGGGGCCGTATTTCATCCACGAGCAGTACTTC.

The J gene is TRBJ2-3, the V gene TRBV5-4; D is unclear. V was trimmed by 0 bases and J by 10 bases, leaving 15 bases between them. This CDR3 has 14 amino acids. CDR1 is SGHNT, CDR2 YYREEE, per germline (reference sequence). For the CDR3, the DNA is TGTGCCAGCAGCTTGGGCGGTCAAGGACGAGCGCAGTATTTT. Protein product: CASSLGGQGRAQYF.

The V gene is TRBV5-1, the J gene TRBJ1-5, with a tentative D call TRBD1 (5 bases). The V end lost 0 bases, the J end lost 6 bases, and 13 bases lay between the germline ends. The length of the CDR3 is 15 residues. Germline V gene data show CDR1 as SGHRS and CDR2 as YFSETQ. The CDR3 DNA reads as TGCGCCAGCAGCTTGGCCTCGGGGGGGACTCAGCCCCAGCATTTT. Its translation is CASSLASGGTQPQHF.

The chain has TRBV9 and TRBJ1-2; D remains unclear. CDR1 and CDR2 from the germline V gene are SGDLS and YYNGEE. V shed 4 bases and J shed 4 bases, with 14 bases lying between them. This CDR3 spans 14 amino acids. The CDR3 region has the DNA TGTGCCAGCAGCAGAGGGTTGGGCGCCTATGGCTACACCTTC. This codes for CASSRGLGAYGYTF.